Described below is a single T cell receptor beta chain sequence and its context. The sample is drawn from a study of blood T cell repertoires in COVID-19. Germline V gene sequence: CDR1 MDHEN, CDR2 SYDVKM. The V gene end was trimmed by 3 bases and the J gene end by 6 bases; junction bases not matched to a gene: 9. The CDR3 spans 16 residues. Clones were sequenced by immunoSEQ multiplex PCR, and TCRdb holds only the in-frame ones, with some missing. The sample lists 200,000 to 250,000 clones, approximately 90% occurring once. This receptor was obtained from a woman in her 30s who had recovered from COVID-19. V usage is TRBV28 and J usage is TRBJ2-7; 12 bases are shared with TRBD2. The sample consisted of PBMCs or T cells enriched from blood (not recorded which). DNA for the CDR3: TGTGCCAGCAGTTTGAGGTTACTAGCGGGAGGATCCGAGCAGTACTTC. It translates to CASSLRLLAGGSEQYF.